Listed below are T cell receptor beta chains from one sample, sequenced in a study of shared clonotypes between healthy human individuals. The protocol was immunoSEQ multiplex PCR, while the TCRdb copy is restricted to in-frame clones and leaves out a portion. Among millions of clones, over 85% were seen once, and the ten largest hold more than 0.12%. Sequenced material: naive CD4+ T cells sorted from blood. These receptors came from a man aged 18 to 35 in good health. The CDR3 runs from the conserved cysteine through the conserved F or W. A D gene is named only where the DNA matches it firmly. The size entry is marked missing in some rows and otherwise reads once, few, many or a size class.

j_call: TRBJ2-6
cdr3_length: 17
d_call: -
v_call: TRBV5-1
clone_size: -
cdr3_aa: CASSWAALQPGANVLTF
cdr3_nt: TGCGCCAGCAGCTGGGCAGCCCTTCAGCCTGGGGCCAACGTCCTGACTTTC

j_call: TRBJ1-1
cdr3_length: 15
d_call: TRBD1
v_call: TRBV5-4
clone_size: once
cdr3_aa: CASSFETGRNTEAFF
cdr3_nt: TGTGCCAGCAGCTTTGAGACAGGGAGAAACACTGAAGCTTTCTTT

j_call: TRBJ2-2
cdr3_length: 13
d_call: -
v_call: TRBV15
clone_size: once
cdr3_aa: CATSGVNTGELFF
cdr3_nt: TGTGCCACCTCGGGCGTCAACACCGGGGAGCTGTTTTTT

j_call: TRBJ1-5
cdr3_length: 15
d_call: -
v_call: TRBV18
clone_size: -
cdr3_aa: CASSPSGGPQITQHF
cdr3_nt: TGTGCCAGCTCACCAAGCGGGGGCCCTCAGATCACCCAGCATTTT

j_call: TRBJ1-1
cdr3_length: 15
d_call: -
v_call: TRBV7-8
clone_size: -
cdr3_aa: CASSLDERVGTEAFF
cdr3_nt: TGTGCCAGCAGCTTAGATGAGAGGGTGGGCACTGAAGCTTTCTTT

j_call: TRBJ2-5
cdr3_length: 14
d_call: TRBD2
v_call: TRBV6-5
clone_size: -
cdr3_aa: CASRGLAGAETQYF
cdr3_nt: TGTGCCAGCAGGGGACTAGCGGGAGCCGAGACCCAGTACTTC

j_call: TRBJ1-1
cdr3_length: 20
d_call: TRBD1
v_call: TRBV14
clone_size: -
cdr3_aa: CASSSLKPAMTGWFHTEAFF
cdr3_nt: TGTGCCAGCAGCTCCCTCAAGCCGGCCATGACAGGGTGGTTTCACACTGAAGCTTTCTTT

j_call: TRBJ2-5
cdr3_length: 16
d_call: -
v_call: TRBV7-9
clone_size: -
cdr3_aa: CASRPGWSKSKQTQYF
cdr3_nt: TGTGCCAGCAGGCCCGGATGGTCAAAATCCAAACAGACCCAGTACTTC

j_call: TRBJ2-7
cdr3_length: 15
d_call: TRBD2
v_call: TRBV7-8
clone_size: -
cdr3_aa: CASSSGLAGSGEQYF
cdr3_nt: TGTGCCAGCAGCTCCGGACTAGCGGGATCTGGTGAGCAGTACTTC

j_call: TRBJ1-2
cdr3_length: 12
d_call: -
v_call: TRBV2
clone_size: -
cdr3_aa: CASSEQGYGYTF
cdr3_nt: TGTGCCAGCAGTGAACAGGGTTATGGCTACACCTTC

j_call: TRBJ2-2
cdr3_length: 15
d_call: TRBD1
v_call: TRBV5-6
clone_size: once
cdr3_aa: CASSLGTGGTGELFF
cdr3_nt: TGTGCCAGCAGCTTGGGGACAGGGGGCACCGGGGAGCTGTTTTTT

j_call: TRBJ2-1
cdr3_length: 16
d_call: -
v_call: TRBV6-5
clone_size: -
cdr3_aa: CASSSVTASFHNEQFF
cdr3_nt: TGTGCCAGCAGTTCGGTGACAGCGTCGTTCCACAATGAGCAGTTCTTC

j_call: TRBJ2-5
cdr3_length: 12
d_call: TRBD2
v_call: TRBV5-6
clone_size: -
cdr3_aa: CASSWGLAGSYF
cdr3_nt: TGTGCCAGCAGCTGGGGACTAGCGGGGTCGTACTTC

j_call: TRBJ2-5
cdr3_length: 15
d_call: -
v_call: TRBV2
clone_size: -
cdr3_aa: CASTAAPGWRETQYF
cdr3_nt: TGTGCCAGCACCGCCGCCCCTGGCTGGAGAGAGACCCAGTACTTC

j_call: TRBJ1-3
cdr3_length: 15
d_call: -
v_call: TRBV7-3
clone_size: -
cdr3_aa: CASSLEGTPGNTIYF
cdr3_nt: TGTGCCAGCAGCTTAGAGGGGACCCCTGGAAACACCATATATTTT

j_call: TRBJ2-1
cdr3_length: 14
d_call: -
v_call: TRBV7-9
clone_size: -
cdr3_aa: CASSPLGPLDEQFF
cdr3_nt: TGTGCCAGCAGCCCTCTGGGCCCCTTGGATGAGCAGTTCTTC

j_call: TRBJ2-7
cdr3_length: 13
d_call: -
v_call: TRBV7-2
clone_size: -
cdr3_aa: CASSLEVPYEQYF
cdr3_nt: TGTGCCAGCAGCTTGGAGGTCCCCTACGAGCAGTACTTC

j_call: TRBJ2-1
cdr3_length: 11
d_call: -
v_call: TRBV28
clone_size: -
cdr3_aa: CASKAGAEQFF
cdr3_nt: TGTGCCAGCAAGGCGGGTGCTGAGCAGTTCTTC

j_call: TRBJ2-3
cdr3_length: 15
d_call: -
v_call: TRBV5-5
clone_size: -
cdr3_aa: CASSSGDGPTDTQYF
cdr3_nt: TGTGCCAGCAGCTCAGGGGACGGCCCCACAGATACGCAGTATTTT

j_call: TRBJ2-2
cdr3_length: 14
d_call: -
v_call: TRBV7-2
clone_size: -
cdr3_aa: CASSLSGDTGELFF
cdr3_nt: TGTGCCAGCAGCTTATCGGGGGACACCGGGGAGCTGTTTTTT

j_call: TRBJ2-3
cdr3_length: 16
d_call: -
v_call: TRBV6-1
clone_size: -
cdr3_aa: CASSEVSGSTTDTQYF
cdr3_nt: TGTGCCAGCAGTGAAGTCTCTGGCAGTACCACAGATACGCAGTATTTT

j_call: TRBJ2-7
cdr3_length: 14
d_call: -
v_call: TRBV11-2
clone_size: once
cdr3_aa: CASSRGQRGYEQYF
cdr3_nt: TGTGCCAGCAGCCGCGGACAGAGGGGCTACGAGCAGTACTTC

j_call: TRBJ2-3
cdr3_length: 13
d_call: -
v_call: TRBV6-1
clone_size: -
cdr3_aa: CASPTPSTDTQYF
cdr3_nt: TGTGCCAGCCCGACACCAAGCACAGATACGCAGTATTTT

j_call: TRBJ2-5
cdr3_length: 14
d_call: TRBD2
v_call: TRBV19
clone_size: -
cdr3_aa: CASSTSARGGAQYF
cdr3_nt: TGTGCCAGTAGTACAAGCGCACGCGGGGGGGCCCAGTACTTC

j_call: TRBJ2-7
cdr3_length: 15
d_call: TRBD2
v_call: TRBV5-1
clone_size: -
cdr3_aa: CASSPTSGRAYEQYF
cdr3_nt: TGCGCCAGCAGTCCCACTAGCGGGAGGGCTTACGAGCAGTACTTC

j_call: TRBJ2-1
cdr3_length: 14
d_call: TRBD2
v_call: TRBV5-4
clone_size: -
cdr3_aa: CASSLAGPANEQFF
cdr3_nt: TGTGCCAGCAGCTTAGCGGGACCCGCCAATGAGCAGTTCTTC

j_call: TRBJ2-7
cdr3_length: 12
d_call: TRBD1
v_call: TRBV29-1
clone_size: -
cdr3_aa: CSVEQGAGEQYF
cdr3_nt: TGCAGCGTTGAGCAGGGGGCAGGCGAGCAGTACTTC

j_call: TRBJ2-3
cdr3_length: 14
d_call: -
v_call: TRBV12-5
clone_size: -
cdr3_aa: CASGLGRGTDTQYF
cdr3_nt: TGTGCTAGTGGTTTGGGGAGGGGGACAGATACGCAGTATTTT

j_call: TRBJ2-1
cdr3_length: 14
d_call: TRBD2
v_call: TRBV7-2
clone_size: -
cdr3_aa: CASSLPGGAGEQFF
cdr3_nt: TGTGCCAGCAGCCTCCCGGGAGGGGCGGGTGAGCAGTTCTTC